This TCR beta chain was observed in a study of shared clonotypes between healthy human individuals. An even split of each subset's genomic DNA across several immunoSEQ plates was performed. TCRdb keeps only in-frame clones here, not all; method: immunoSEQ multiplex PCR. The repertoire holds about 480,000 clones, with around 74% as singletons. The ends lost 0 bases at V and 8 bases at J; junction bases unmatched: 11. Germline assignment: CDR1 MGHRA and CDR2 YSYEKL. This CDR3 comprises 17 residues. This receptor was identified in a woman in her thirties or forties in good health. Some clones in this sample may be carry-over from other donors' samples. V is TRBV4-1 and J is TRBJ2-1; 9 nucleotides match TRBD2. The specimen was PBMCs. Written as DNA, the CDR3 is TGCGCCAGCAGCCAAGATTGGGCGGGAGGGCCTGGGGATGAGCAGTTCTTC. Its translation: CASSQDWAGGPGDEQFF.